Listed here are 18 T cell receptor beta chains from one sample, sequenced in a study of T cells in Graves' hyperthyroidism and ophthalmopathy. TCR beta CDR3 sequences were amplified from RNA transcripts. A set of HTBI primers served as the primers for a first-round RT-PCR of the TCR CDR3. One entry per CDR3 protein results from TCRdb running MiXCR on the multiplex PCR reads. This table has about 560,000 distinct CDR3 sequences, 16% appearing once. Specimen: blood. These receptors were obtained from a woman between 18 and 29 years old with Graves' hyperthyroidism.

The gene calls are TRBV10-2 and TRBJ1-2, with TRBD1 matching 9 bases. Unmatched junction bases numbered 15, after V lost 5 bases and J lost 8 bases. The CDR3 is made up of 16 amino acids. Germline V gives CDR1 WSHSY, CDR2 SAAADI. DNA for the CDR3: TGCGCCAGCAGTACCCTCATCCTACAGGGGGCTGAGGGCTACACCTTC. Translated, it gives CASSTLILQGAEGYTF.

The J gene is TRBJ1-5, the V gene TRBV5-6; D perhaps matches TRBD1 (6 bases). The CDR3 covers 14 residues. Germline V lookup: CDR1 SGHDT, CDR2 YYEEEE. Trimming took off 3 bases at V and 8 bases at J, with 15 bases between the two ends. DNA of the CDR3: TGTGCCAGCAGCTCCTCCACAGGGTATAAGCCCCAGCATTTT. It encodes CASSSSTGYKPQHF.

V is TRBV24-1 and J is TRBJ1-2, with D possibly matching TRBD1 (6 bases). Germline-derived CDR1 and CDR2 are KGHDR and SFDVKD. The V end lost 3 bases, the J end lost 8 bases, and 15 bases lay between the germline ends. The CDR3 is 14 residues long. DNA for the CDR3: TGTGCCACCAGTGATGGGGGACAACTCCGGGGCTACACCTTC. Amino acids: CATSDGGQLRGYTF.

The sample holds many counts of this clonotype. The V and J genes are TRBV28 and TRBJ1-2, with 7 bases lining up with TRBD1. The CDR3 totals 15 residues. The V gene end was trimmed by 2 bases and the J gene end by 7 bases; junction bases not matched to a gene: 10. Germline V gives CDR1 MDHEN, CDR2 SYDVKM. As DNA, the CDR3 is TGTGCCAGCAGTTTAGCCGGGACAGCGACCTTTGGCTACACCTTC. It is translated as CASSLAGTATFGYTF.

This chain connects TRBV29-1 to TRBJ2-7, with 7 bases identical to TRBD1. Germline CDR1 SQVTM, CDR2 ANQGSEA. CDR3 size: 15 residues. The ends lost 2 bases at V and 0 bases at J; junction bases unmatched: 7. The CDR3: CSVELGQDSSYEQYF. DNA of the CDR3: TGCAGCGTTGAACTTGGACAGGATTCCTCCTACGAGCAGTACTTC.

This clonotype was recorded many times. V usage is TRBV11-1 and J usage is TRBJ1-6; D may be TRBD1 (6 bases). CDR3 length: 14 amino acids. The germline V gene has CDR1 SGHAT and CDR2 FQDESV (reference sequence). Trimming took 4 bases from V and 7 from J, leaving 11 bases between them. DNA for the CDR3: TGTGCCAGCAGCTGGACAGCTGGGAATTCACCCCTCCACTTT. This sequence encodes CASSWTAGNSPLHF.

As concerns this clonotype: This may arise from a read error, as a much more abundant clone is one base away. No conserved phenylalanine or tryptophan ends this CDR3, so it is likely a read error. The V call is TRBV2, the J call TRBJ2-3, with 9 bases identical to TRBD2. The CDR3 is 14 amino acids. Germline V gene data show CDR1 as SNHLY and CDR2 as FYNNEI. The junction had 2 bases not matched to a gene; V was cut back by 6 bases and J by 1 base. This CDR3 is CASRLAGRTDTQYL. The CDR3, as DNA: TGTGCCAGCAGACTAGCGGGCCGCACAGATACGCAGTATCTT.

This clonotype showed up many times. The chain employs TRBV20-1 and TRBJ1-1; 7 positions match TRBD1. Germline-derived CDR1 and CDR2 are DFQATT and SNEGSKA (reference sequence). V was clipped by 5 bases and J by 4 bases; unmatched bases: 10. CDR3 size: 14 residues. This CDR3 is CSADGQERGTEAFF. The CDR3 nucleotides are TGCAGTGCTGATGGACAGGAACGGGGCACTGAAGCTTTCTTT.

The sample holds many counts of this clonotype. The CDR3 sequence: CASSPSGPWTSYEQYF. For the CDR3, the DNA is TGTGCCAGCAGTCCCTCCGGGCCGTGGACCTCCTACGAGCAGTACTTC. The gene calls are TRBV27 and TRBJ2-7; D unresolved. Germline assignment: CDR1 MNHEY and CDR2 SMNVEV (reference sequence). This CDR3 has 16 residues. V was clipped by 5 bases and J by 0 bases, with 17 bases between them.

V gene TRBV19 combines with J gene TRBJ1-1; D not certain. CDR1 LNHDA and CDR2 SQIVND come from the germline V gene (reference sequence). The V and J ends lost 5 bases and 3 bases respectively, with 16 bases between them. There are 15 residues in the CDR3. The CDR3 coding sequence is TGTGCCAGTAGTGCCGTTTGGGGAAGGTACACTGAAGCTTTCTTT. As protein: CASSAVWGRYTEAFF.

This clonotype occurred a few times. The gene calls are TRBV12-3 or TRBV12-4 and TRBJ1-2; the D is unclear. V lost 6 bases and J lost 0, with 2 bases in between. This CDR3 has 11 residues. The CDR3: CASSTNYGYTF. Written as DNA, the CDR3 is TGTGCCAGCAGCACTAACTATGGCTACACCTTC.

The rearrangement joins TRBV4-1 to TRBJ1-1; D call uncertain. Between the trimmed V and J ends, which lost 0 bases and 1 base, there was a span of 6 bases. The CDR3 runs 14 residues. The V gene's germline CDR1 is MGHRA and CDR2 YSYEKL. DNA for the CDR3: TGCGCCAGCAGCCAAGATCCCAAGAACACTGAAGCTTTCTTT. Its translation is CASSQDPKNTEAFF.

This chain links TRBV19 with TRBJ2-1; D is ambiguous. This CDR3 contains 14 residues. V lost 3 bases and J 6 bases, leaving 12 bases between the germline ends. The germline CDR1 and CDR2 sequences are LNHDA and SQIVND (reference sequence). The CDR3 protein is CASSIGPASNEQFF. In DNA form, the CDR3 reads TGTGCCAGTAGTATTGGGCCCGCTTCCAATGAGCAGTTCTTC.

This clonotype was detected only a few times. The chain joins TRBV3-1 to TRBJ2-3; TRBD2 aligns across 8 bases. V lost 1 base to trimming and J lost 10 bases; unmatched junction nucleotides: 10. The CDR3 sequence is 15 residues long. Germline V gives CDR1 LGHDT, CDR2 YNNKEL (reference sequence). CDR3 in DNA: TGTGCCAGCAGCCAAGCGCTAGCGGGCCTGGGATCGCAGTATTTT. Translated: CASSQALAGLGSQYF.

This clonotype was observed a handful of times. The chain links TRBV6-2 or TRBV6-3 to TRBJ2-7; 14 bases are shared with TRBD2. The germline CDR1 and CDR2 sequences are MNHEY and SVGEGT. The CDR3 contains 13 residues. V lost 10 bases and J lost 3; bases outside the gene matches: 2. CDR3 in DNA: TGTGCCATTGGACTAGCGGGGGGCTACGAGCAGTACTTC. Amino acid sequence: CAIGLAGGYEQYF.

This clonotype appeared many times. The rearrangement uses TRBV10-3 and TRBJ1-1; D gene ambiguous. Germline V gives CDR1 ENHRY, CDR2 SYGVKD. This CDR3 comprises 13 residues. The V end was cut by 8 bases, the J end by 4 bases, with 14 bases between. CDR3 DNA sequence: TGTGCCATCTGGAGAGAGGGAAGCACTGAAGCTTTCTTT. Protein: CAIWREGSTEAFF.

This clonotype occurred many times. The chain links TRBV11-2 to TRBJ2-5; 10 bases line up with TRBD2. J gave up 0 bases and V 2 bases, and 12 bases lay outside the gene matches. This CDR3 is 19 amino acids long. Germline CDR1 is SGHAT and CDR2 is FQNNGV. In DNA, the CDR3 is TGTGCCAGCAGCTTATTCAAAACGTTTAGCGGGGGGTACCAAGAGACCCAGTACTTC. Amino acid sequence: CASSLFKTFSGGYQETQYF.

This clonotype was found a few times. Written as DNA, the CDR3 is TGTGCCAGCAGCTTAGATCTACAGTATAATTCACCCCTCCACTTT. Translating it yields CASSLDLQYNSPLHF. The rearrangement uses TRBV7-2 and TRBJ1-6; D ambiguous. V was pared by 1 base and J by 4 bases, with 8 bases between. This CDR3 has 15 residues. From germline, CDR1 is SGHTA and CDR2 FQGNSA.